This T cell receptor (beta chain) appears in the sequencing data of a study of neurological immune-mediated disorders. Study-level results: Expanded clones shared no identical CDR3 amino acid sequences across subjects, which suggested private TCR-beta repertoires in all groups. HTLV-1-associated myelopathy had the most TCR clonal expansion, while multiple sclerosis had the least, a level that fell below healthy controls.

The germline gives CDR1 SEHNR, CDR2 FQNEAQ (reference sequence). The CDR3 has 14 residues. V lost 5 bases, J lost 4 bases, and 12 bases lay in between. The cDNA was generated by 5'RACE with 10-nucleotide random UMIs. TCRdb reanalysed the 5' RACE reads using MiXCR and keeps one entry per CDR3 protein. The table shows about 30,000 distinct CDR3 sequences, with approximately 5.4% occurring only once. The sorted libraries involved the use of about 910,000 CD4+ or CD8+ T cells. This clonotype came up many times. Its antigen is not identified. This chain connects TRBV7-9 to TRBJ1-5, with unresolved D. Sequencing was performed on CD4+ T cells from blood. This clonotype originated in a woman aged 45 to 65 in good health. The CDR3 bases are TGTGCCAGCAGCGTTAGTCGGGAAAATCAGCCCCAGCATTTT. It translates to CASSVSRENQPQHF.